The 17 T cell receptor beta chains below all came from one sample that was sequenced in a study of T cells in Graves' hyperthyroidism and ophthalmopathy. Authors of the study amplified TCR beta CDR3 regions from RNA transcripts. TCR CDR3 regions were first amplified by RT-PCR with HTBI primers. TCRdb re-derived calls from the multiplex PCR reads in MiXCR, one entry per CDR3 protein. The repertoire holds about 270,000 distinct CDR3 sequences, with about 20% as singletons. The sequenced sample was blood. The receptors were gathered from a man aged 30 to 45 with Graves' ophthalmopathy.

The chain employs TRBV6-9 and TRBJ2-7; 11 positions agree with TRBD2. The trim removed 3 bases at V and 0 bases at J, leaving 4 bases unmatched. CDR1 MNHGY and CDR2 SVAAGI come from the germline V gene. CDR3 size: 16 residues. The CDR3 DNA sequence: TGTGCCAGCAGTTACGGGACTAGCGGAAACTCCTACGAGCAGTACTTC. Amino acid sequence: CASSYGTSGNSYEQYF.

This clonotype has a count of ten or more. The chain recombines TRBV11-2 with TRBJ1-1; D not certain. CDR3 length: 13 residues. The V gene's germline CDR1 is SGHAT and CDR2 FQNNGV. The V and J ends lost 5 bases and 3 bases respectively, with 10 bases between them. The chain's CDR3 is CASSPAGYTEAFF. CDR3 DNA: TGTGCCAGCAGCCCAGCGGGATACACTGAAGCTTTCTTT. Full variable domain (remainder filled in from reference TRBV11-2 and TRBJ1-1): EAGVAQSPRYKIIEKRQSVAFWCNPISGHATLYWYQQILGQGPKLLIQFQNNGVVDDSQLPKDRFSAERLKGVDSTLKIQPAKLEDSAVYLCASSPAGYTEAFFGQGTRLTVV.

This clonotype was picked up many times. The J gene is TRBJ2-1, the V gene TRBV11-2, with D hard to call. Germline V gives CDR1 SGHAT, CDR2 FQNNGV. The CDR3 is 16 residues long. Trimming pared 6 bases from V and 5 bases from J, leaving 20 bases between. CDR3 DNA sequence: TGTGCCAGCAGTTTGGGAAATACGATAATGCACAATGAGCAGTTCTTC. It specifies CASSLGNTIMHNEQFF.

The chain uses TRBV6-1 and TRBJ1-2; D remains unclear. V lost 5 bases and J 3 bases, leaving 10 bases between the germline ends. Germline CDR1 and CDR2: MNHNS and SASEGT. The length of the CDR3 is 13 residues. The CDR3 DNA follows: TGTGCCAGCAGTCCCGGGTGGGACTATGGCTACACCTTC. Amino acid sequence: CASSPGWDYGYTF.

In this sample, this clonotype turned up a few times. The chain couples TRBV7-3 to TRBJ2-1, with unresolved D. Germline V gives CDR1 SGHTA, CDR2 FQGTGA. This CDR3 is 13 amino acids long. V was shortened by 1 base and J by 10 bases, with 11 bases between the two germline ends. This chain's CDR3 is CASSLKAHGEQFF. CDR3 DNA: TGTGCCAGCAGCTTAAAGGCCCATGGGGAGCAGTTCTTC.

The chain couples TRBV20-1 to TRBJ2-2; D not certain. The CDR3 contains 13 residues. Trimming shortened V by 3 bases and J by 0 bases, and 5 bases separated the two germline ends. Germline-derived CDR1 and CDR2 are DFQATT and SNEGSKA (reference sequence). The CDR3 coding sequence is TGCAGTGCTAGGCAGACGAACACCGGGGAGCTGTTTTTT. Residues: CSARQTNTGELFF.

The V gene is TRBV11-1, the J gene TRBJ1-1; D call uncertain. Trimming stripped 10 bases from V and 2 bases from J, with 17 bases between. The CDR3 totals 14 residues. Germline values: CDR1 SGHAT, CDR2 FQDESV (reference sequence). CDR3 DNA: TGTGCCATCCTTCCCATCGGAGTAAACACTGAAGCTTTCTTT. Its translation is CAILPIGVNTEAFF. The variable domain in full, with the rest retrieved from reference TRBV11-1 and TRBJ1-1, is EAEVAQSPRYKITEKSQAVAFWCDPISGHATLYWYRQILGQGPELLVQFQDESVVDDSQLPKDRFSAERLKGVDSTLKIQPAELGDSAMYLCAILPIGVNTEAFFGQGTRLTVV.

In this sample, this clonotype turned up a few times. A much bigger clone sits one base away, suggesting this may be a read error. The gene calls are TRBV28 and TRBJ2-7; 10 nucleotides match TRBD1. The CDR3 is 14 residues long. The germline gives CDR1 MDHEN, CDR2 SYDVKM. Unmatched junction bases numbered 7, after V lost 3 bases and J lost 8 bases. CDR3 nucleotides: TGTGCCAGCAGTTTGTGGGACAGGGGCTCCAAGCAGTACTTC. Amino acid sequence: CASSLWDRGSKQYF.

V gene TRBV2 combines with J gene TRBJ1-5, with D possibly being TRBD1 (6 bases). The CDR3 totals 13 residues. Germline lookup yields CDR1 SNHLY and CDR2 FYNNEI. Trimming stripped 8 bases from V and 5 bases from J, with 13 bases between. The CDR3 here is CASGTGLYQPQHF. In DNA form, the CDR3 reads TGTGCCAGCGGTACAGGGCTTTATCAGCCCCAGCATTTT.

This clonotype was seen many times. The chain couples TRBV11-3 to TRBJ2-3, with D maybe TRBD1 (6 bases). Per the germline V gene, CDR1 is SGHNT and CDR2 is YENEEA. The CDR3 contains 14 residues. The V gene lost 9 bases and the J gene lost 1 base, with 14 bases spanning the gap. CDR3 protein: CASKTGQGTDTQYF. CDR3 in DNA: TGTGCCAGTAAGACAGGTCAGGGCACAGATACGCAGTATTTT.

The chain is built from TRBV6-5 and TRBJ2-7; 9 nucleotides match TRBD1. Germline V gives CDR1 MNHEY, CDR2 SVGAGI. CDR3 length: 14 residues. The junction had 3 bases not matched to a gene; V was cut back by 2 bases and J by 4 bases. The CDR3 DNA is TGTGCCAGCAGTTACCCCGGGACAGGGTACGAGCAGTACTTC. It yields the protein CASSYPGTGYEQYF.

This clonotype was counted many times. The CDR3 DNA follows: TGTGCCAGCAGCCCGGACTATTCTAGCACAGATACGCAGTATTTT. It yields the protein CASSPDYSSTDTQYF. The genes are TRBV2 and TRBJ2-3; maybe TRBD2 (6 bases). The CDR3 has 15 residues. V lost 6 bases and J lost 0, with 13 bases in between. Germline-derived CDR1 and CDR2 are SNHLY and FYNNEI.

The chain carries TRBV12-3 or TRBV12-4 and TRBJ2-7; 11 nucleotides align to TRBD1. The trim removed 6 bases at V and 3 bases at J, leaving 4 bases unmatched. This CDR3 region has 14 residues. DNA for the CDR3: TGTGCCAGCAGATATGGGACAGGGGGCTACGAGCAGTACTTC. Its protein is CASRYGTGGYEQYF.

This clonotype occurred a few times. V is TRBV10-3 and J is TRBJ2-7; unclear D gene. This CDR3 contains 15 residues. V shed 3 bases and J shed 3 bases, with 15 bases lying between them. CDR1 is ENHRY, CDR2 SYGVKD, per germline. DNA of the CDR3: TGTGCCATCAGTGAAATGGACCAGGCCCGCTACGAGCAGTACTTC. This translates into CAISEMDQARYEQYF.

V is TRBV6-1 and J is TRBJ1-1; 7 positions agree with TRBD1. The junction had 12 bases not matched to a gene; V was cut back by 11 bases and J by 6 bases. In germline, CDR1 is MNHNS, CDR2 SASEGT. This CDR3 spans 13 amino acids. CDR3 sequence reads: CACIWGGGSEAFF. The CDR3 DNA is TGTGCCTGTATATGGGGAGGGGGCTCTGAAGCTTTCTTT.

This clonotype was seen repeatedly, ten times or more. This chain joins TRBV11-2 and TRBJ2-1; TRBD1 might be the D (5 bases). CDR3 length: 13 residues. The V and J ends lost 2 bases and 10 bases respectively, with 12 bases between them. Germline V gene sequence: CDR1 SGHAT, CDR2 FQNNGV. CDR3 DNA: TGTGCCAGCAGCTTAACAGACAGTCGGGAGCAGTTCTTC. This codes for CASSLTDSREQFF.

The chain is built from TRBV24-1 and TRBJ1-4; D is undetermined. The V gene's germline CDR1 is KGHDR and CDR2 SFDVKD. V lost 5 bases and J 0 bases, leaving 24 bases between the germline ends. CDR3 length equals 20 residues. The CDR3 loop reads CATSALLWRRRETTNEKLFF. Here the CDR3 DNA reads TGTGCCACCAGTGCTCTATTGTGGAGGCGAAGGGAAACAACTAATGAAAAACTGTTTTTT.